The source of this TCR beta chain is a study of shared clonotypes between healthy human individuals. Study information: Per donor, CD8 memory used one plate, CD8 naive used two, CD4 memory used three and CD4 naive used three.

This CDR3 contains 16 residues. The V end was cut by 4 bases, the J end by 1 base, with 15 bases between. Germline V lookup: CDR1 SEHNR, CDR2 FQNEAQ (reference sequence). Findings of the study overall: Generally, estimated richness proved larger in naive subsets than it did in memory subsets.

Comments on this clone: Its antigen is unknown.

Data came from immunoSEQ multiplex PCR; TCRdb stores just in-frame clones and leaves some out. This sample has 2 million to 2.5 million clones, with around 93% found just once. The clonotype comes from a man younger than 35 in good health. Some clones in this sample may be carry-over from other donors' samples. This sequence joins TRBV7-9 and TRBJ2-3; tentative D call: TRBD1 (6 bases). The sequenced material came from naive CD4+ T cells from PBMCs. Regarding subset: CD45RA+ positively selected. The CDR3 DNA reads as TGTGCCAGCAGCTGGAGAGGACAGATCGGCACAGATACGCAGTATTTT. It specifies CASSWRGQIGTDTQYF.